This TCR beta chain was sequenced for a study of blood T cell repertoires in COVID-19. The table lists this clone with a count of one. The protocol was immunoSEQ multiplex PCR, while the TCRdb copy is restricted to in-frame clones and leaves out a portion. The sample lists about 380,000 clones; 88% were seen once. The sequenced sample consisted of PBMCs or T cells enriched from blood (not recorded which). The source of this sequence is a young woman who had recovered from COVID-19.

The CDR3 DNA reads as TGTGCCAGCAGTCAGCCGGGGATTTTCCTCTATGGCTACACCTTC. This encodes CASSQPGIFLYGYTF. This chain connects TRBV6-2 or TRBV6-3 to TRBJ1-2; no clear D gene. CDR3 length: 15 residues. V lost 5 bases, J lost 4 bases, and 17 bases lay in between. Germline V CDR1 and CDR2: MNHEY, SVGEGT.